This TCR beta chain was captured in a study of shared clonotypes between healthy human individuals. Study-wide results and limits: Memory subsets generally showed smaller estimated richness than naive subsets did. The small donor group covered limited genetic and exposure diversity.

The germline V gene encodes CDR1 LNHNV and CDR2 YYDKDF (reference sequence). Trimming removed 1 base from V and 4 bases from J, with 7 bases in between. The CDR3 loop spans 13 amino acids. Assay execution proceeded at the deep level. The genomic DNA of each subset was split evenly across several immunoSEQ plates. Profiled with immunoSEQ multiplex PCR; TCRdb holds only in-frame clones, not every one. The sample contains millions of clones, roughly 92% of which appear only once. Concerning this clone itself: The antigen remains undetermined. The identical CDR3 is also encoded by other nucleotide sequences in the sample.

The genes are TRBV15 and TRBJ2-5; the D gene could be TRBD1 or TRBD2 (5 bases each). The clonotype originates from a man younger than 30 in good health. What was sequenced was naive CD4+ T cells sorted from blood. Subset: CD45RA+ positively selected. This CDR3 reads CATSRAGGETQYF. The CDR3 DNA follows: TGTGCCACCAGCAGAGCTGGGGGAGAGACCCAGTACTTC.